Listed below are T cell receptor beta chains from one sample, sequenced in a study of blood T cell repertoires in COVID-19. TCRdb keeps only in-frame clones here, not all; method: immunoSEQ multiplex PCR. The profile shows about 160,000 clones, approximately 92% of them singletons. The sample taken for sequencing was peripheral blood. The receptors were gathered from a man between 18 and 35 years old with COVID-19, enrolled during active disease. Both conserved end residues are part of each CDR3. Fields, in order: clone size, J gene, V gene, D gene, CDR3 protein, CDR3 DNA. D genes are given only for firm matches. Expanded clones are given a class, and other clones once, few, many or no size at all.

clone size: few; J gene: TRBJ1-1; V gene: TRBV7-9; D gene: .; CDR3 protein: CASSRGTATEAFF; CDR3 DNA: TGTGCCAGCAGCAGGGGGACTGCCACTGAAGCTTTCTTT
clone size: .; J gene: TRBJ2-3; V gene: TRBV7-9; D gene: .; CDR3 protein: CASSLVSSRTDTQYF; CDR3 DNA: TGTGCCAGCAGCTTAGTGTCTAGTAGAACAGATACGCAGTATTTT
clone size: .; J gene: TRBJ2-3; V gene: TRBV7-8; D gene: TRBD2; CDR3 protein: CASSPTVAGLIKADTQYF; CDR3 DNA: TGTGCCAGCAGCCCCACGGTAGCGGGATTGATCAAGGCAGATACGCAGTATTTT
clone size: .; J gene: TRBJ2-3; V gene: TRBV7-2; D gene: TRBD2; CDR3 protein: CASSLRGLASDTQYF; CDR3 DNA: TGTGCCAGCAGCTTAAGGGGACTAGCTTCAGATACGCAGTATTTT
clone size: .; J gene: TRBJ2-7; V gene: TRBV10-3; D gene: TRBD2; CDR3 protein: CAISGTSTTYEQYF; CDR3 DNA: TGTGCCATCAGCGGGACTAGCACAACCTACGAGCAGTACTTC
clone size: once; J gene: TRBJ2-1; V gene: TRBV25-1; D gene: .; CDR3 protein: CASSELERNEQFF; CDR3 DNA: TGTGCCAGCAGTGAATTGGAGAGGAATGAGCAGTTCTTC
clone size: .; J gene: TRBJ2-3; V gene: TRBV9; D gene: .; CDR3 protein: CASSVDGGSTDTQYF; CDR3 DNA: TGTGCCAGCAGCGTAGACGGCGGATCCACAGATACGCAGTATTTT
clone size: .; J gene: TRBJ1-5; V gene: TRBV18; D gene: TRBD1; CDR3 protein: CASSLGTENQPQHF; CDR3 DNA: TGTGCCAGCTCGCTGGGGACAGAAAATCAGCCCCAGCATTTT
clone size: .; J gene: TRBJ2-7; V gene: TRBV10-2; D gene: TRBD2; CDR3 protein: CASSSGLDYEQYF; CDR3 DNA: TGCGCCAGCAGTTCGGGACTAGATTACGAGCAGTACTTC
clone size: .; J gene: TRBJ2-7; V gene: TRBV6-5; D gene: TRBD1; CDR3 protein: CASRVTDRGYYEQYF; CDR3 DNA: TGTGCCAGCAGGGTCACGGACAGGGGCTATTACGAGCAGTACTTC
clone size: .; J gene: TRBJ2-1; V gene: TRBV28; D gene: TRBD1; CDR3 protein: CASLRQGDSYNEQFF; CDR3 DNA: TGTGCCAGCTTGCGACAGGGGGACTCCTACAATGAGCAGTTCTTC
clone size: .; J gene: TRBJ2-7; V gene: TRBV28; D gene: TRBD1; CDR3 protein: CASSLTGQGIYEQYF; CDR3 DNA: TGTGCCAGCAGTTTAACGGGACAGGGGATTTACGAGCAGTACTTC
clone size: once; J gene: TRBJ1-5; V gene: TRBV28; D gene: TRBD1; CDR3 protein: CASSGIRDRHNQPQHF; CDR3 DNA: TGTGCCAGCAGTGGGATCCGGGACAGACACAATCAGCCCCAGCATTTT
clone size: .; J gene: TRBJ1-4; V gene: TRBV28; D gene: .; CDR3 protein: CASSSLERYEKLFF; CDR3 DNA: TGTGCCAGCAGTTCACTCGAACGGTATGAAAAACTGTTTTTT
clone size: once; J gene: TRBJ1-2; V gene: TRBV7-2; D gene: .; CDR3 protein: CASSLGQPWGYTF; CDR3 DNA: TGTGCCAGCAGCTTAGGACAGCCCTGGGGCTACACCTTC
clone size: once; J gene: TRBJ1-5; V gene: TRBV2; D gene: .; CDR3 protein: CATKQVDNQPQHF; CDR3 DNA: TGTGCCACTAAACAGGTTGACAATCAGCCCCAGCATTTT
clone size: .; J gene: TRBJ2-1; V gene: TRBV7-2; D gene: .; CDR3 protein: CASRYRGPGNEQFF; CDR3 DNA: TGTGCCAGCAGATATCGAGGGCCGGGGAATGAGCAGTTCTTC
clone size: .; J gene: TRBJ1-4; V gene: TRBV11-2; D gene: TRBD1; CDR3 protein: CASSSIPGQGLMKGKLFF; CDR3 DNA: TGTGCCAGCAGCTCTATACCGGGACAGGGCCTAATGAAGGGAAAACTGTTTTTT
clone size: .; J gene: TRBJ1-5; V gene: TRBV28; D gene: .; CDR3 protein: CASSLFRVANQPQHF; CDR3 DNA: TGTGCCAGCAGTTTATTCAGGGTCGCCAATCAGCCCCAGCATTTT
clone size: .; J gene: TRBJ1-3; V gene: TRBV29-1; D gene: .; CDR3 protein: CSVDNTGIGGNTIYF; CDR3 DNA: TGCAGCGTTGACAATACAGGGATTGGGGGAAACACCATATATTTT
clone size: .; J gene: TRBJ2-7; V gene: TRBV28; D gene: TRBD1; CDR3 protein: CASSLTGTAYEQYF; CDR3 DNA: TGTGCCAGCAGTCTAACCGGGACAGCCTACGAGCAGTACTTC
clone size: once; J gene: TRBJ2-1; V gene: TRBV9; D gene: TRBD2; CDR3 protein: CASSDPPGLASDEQFF; CDR3 DNA: TGTGCCAGCAGCGACCCCCCGGGACTAGCGTCCGATGAGCAGTTCTTC
clone size: .; J gene: TRBJ2-2; V gene: TRBV11-2; D gene: .; CDR3 protein: CASSLGSNYHGELFF; CDR3 DNA: TGTGCCAGCAGCTTAGGAAGTAACTATCACGGGGAGCTGTTTTTT
clone size: .; J gene: TRBJ2-3; V gene: TRBV27; D gene: .; CDR3 protein: CASSLAGNTDTQYF; CDR3 DNA: TGTGCCAGCAGTTTAGCGGGAAACACAGATACGCAGTATTTT
clone size: once; J gene: TRBJ1-6; V gene: TRBV28; D gene: .; CDR3 protein: CASSSFGGRISPLHF; CDR3 DNA: TGTGCCAGCAGTTCGTTTGGGGGCAGGATTTCACCCCTCCACTTT
clone size: .; J gene: TRBJ1-4; V gene: TRBV27; D gene: .; CDR3 protein: CASSLSGNGQEKLLF; CDR3 DNA: TGTGCCAGCAGTTTATCAGGGAACGGACAAGAAAAACTGCTTTTT
clone size: few; J gene: TRBJ2-1; V gene: TRBV7-9; D gene: TRBD1; CDR3 protein: CASSPGQGDNEQFF; CDR3 DNA: TGTGCCAGCAGCCCCGGACAGGGAGACAATGAGCAGTTCTTC
clone size: once; J gene: TRBJ2-7; V gene: TRBV2; D gene: TRBD2; CDR3 protein: CASRPGLAGKGEQYF; CDR3 DNA: TGTGCCAGCAGACCGGGACTAGCGGGAAAGGGCGAGCAGTACTTC
clone size: .; J gene: TRBJ2-2; V gene: TRBV28; D gene: .; CDR3 protein: CASSLILRGTPTGELFF; CDR3 DNA: TGTGCCAGCAGTTTAATTTTACGGGGAACCCCCACCGGGGAGCTGTTTTTT
clone size: .; J gene: TRBJ1-5; V gene: TRBV19; D gene: .; CDR3 protein: CASSPRTAVVGAQHF; CDR3 DNA: TGTGCCAGTAGTCCGCGGACAGCCGTCGTGGGGGCCCAGCATTTT
clone size: .; J gene: TRBJ2-1; V gene: TRBV27; D gene: TRBD1; CDR3 protein: CASSQGVAYNEQFF; CDR3 DNA: TGTGCCAGCAGCCAGGGGGTCGCCTACAATGAGCAGTTCTTC
clone size: .; J gene: TRBJ1-4; V gene: TRBV16; D gene: TRBD1; CDR3 protein: CASSQWSGQAMELLF; CDR3 DNA: TGTGCCAGCAGCCAATGGTCTGGACAGGCTATGGAACTGCTTTTT
clone size: .; J gene: TRBJ1-5; V gene: TRBV7-8; D gene: TRBD1; CDR3 protein: CASSYSDRDSVSNQPQHF; CDR3 DNA: TGTGCCAGCAGCTACTCAGACAGGGACAGCGTGAGCAATCAGCCCCAGCATTTT
clone size: .; J gene: TRBJ2-7; V gene: TRBV4-1; D gene: .; CDR3 protein: CASSQDLRYEQYF; CDR3 DNA: TGCGCCAGCAGCCAAGATCTTAGATACGAGCAGTACTTC
clone size: .; J gene: TRBJ1-6; V gene: TRBV28; D gene: .; CDR3 protein: CASSFLQTNSPLHF; CDR3 DNA: TGTGCCAGCAGTTTCTTACAGACAAATTCACCCCTCCACTTT
clone size: .; J gene: TRBJ1-2; V gene: TRBV7-2; D gene: TRBD1; CDR3 protein: CASSPKGTDKGYTF; CDR3 DNA: TGTGCCAGCAGCCCCAAAGGGACAGATAAAGGCTACACCTTC
clone size: .; J gene: TRBJ2-5; V gene: TRBV5-4; D gene: .; CDR3 protein: CASSSLKSQETQYF; CDR3 DNA: TGTGCCAGCAGCTCGTTGAAGAGCCAAGAGACCCAGTACTTC
clone size: .; J gene: TRBJ1-5; V gene: TRBV15; D gene: .; CDR3 protein: CATSRDASSGQPQHF; CDR3 DNA: TGTGCCACCAGCAGAGATGCGAGTTCGGGGCAGCCCCAGCATTTT
clone size: .; J gene: TRBJ2-5; V gene: TRBV15; D gene: TRBD1; CDR3 protein: CATSPSGTGLLWETQYF; CDR3 DNA: TGTGCCACCAGCCCCTCGGGGACAGGGTTATTGTGGGAGACCCAGTACTTC
clone size: .; J gene: TRBJ2-6; V gene: TRBV6-2/TRBV6-3; D gene: .; CDR3 protein: CASSYHSGANVLTF; CDR3 DNA: TGTGCCAGCAGTTACCACTCTGGGGCCAACGTCCTGACTTTC
clone size: .; J gene: TRBJ1-4; V gene: TRBV14; D gene: .; CDR3 protein: CASSQDRKGRGEKLFF; CDR3 DNA: TGTGCCAGCAGCCAAGATCGAAAAGGGCGGGGTGAAAAACTGTTTTTT
clone size: .; J gene: TRBJ2-1; V gene: TRBV9; D gene: TRBD2; CDR3 protein: CASSARLARGEQFF; CDR3 DNA: TGTGCCAGCAGCGCCAGACTAGCGAGGGGTGAGCAGTTCTTC
clone size: .; J gene: TRBJ2-7; V gene: TRBV13; D gene: TRBD1; CDR3 protein: CASSLGTGPSYEQYF; CDR3 DNA: TGTGCCAGCAGCTTAGGGACAGGGCCCTCCTACGAGCAGTACTTC
clone size: .; J gene: TRBJ2-2; V gene: TRBV25-1; D gene: TRBD1; CDR3 protein: CASRTGGIGELFF; CDR3 DNA: TGTGCCAGCCGGACAGGGGGCATCGGGGAGCTGTTTTTT
clone size: .; J gene: TRBJ1-3; V gene: TRBV19; D gene: TRBD1; CDR3 protein: CASSLTGSSGNTIYF; CDR3 DNA: TGTGCCAGTAGCCTGACAGGGTCCTCTGGAAACACCATATATTTT
clone size: .; J gene: TRBJ2-5; V gene: TRBV5-1; D gene: .; CDR3 protein: CASSLGGQETQYF; CDR3 DNA: TGCGCCAGCAGCTTGGGGGGCCAGGAGACCCAGTACTTC
clone size: .; J gene: TRBJ2-5; V gene: TRBV11-3; D gene: .; CDR3 protein: CASSQTGTQQETQYF; CDR3 DNA: TGTGCCAGCAGCCAAACCGGGACTCAACAAGAGACCCAGTACTTC
clone size: .; J gene: TRBJ2-7; V gene: TRBV5-1; D gene: TRBD2; CDR3 protein: CASSIGGSLTYEQYF; CDR3 DNA: TGCGCCAGCAGCATCGGCGGGAGTCTCACCTACGAGCAGTACTTC
clone size: .; J gene: TRBJ2-7; V gene: TRBV4-1; D gene: TRBD1; CDR3 protein: CASSQIGTGVYEQYF; CDR3 DNA: TGCGCCAGCAGCCAGATCGGGACAGGGGTTTACGAGCAGTACTTC
clone size: .; J gene: TRBJ1-5; V gene: TRBV19; D gene: TRBD1; CDR3 protein: CASSTRQGQPQHF; CDR3 DNA: TGTGCCAGTAGTACCCGACAGGGACAGCCCCAGCATTTT
clone size: .; J gene: TRBJ2-7; V gene: TRBV7-9; D gene: TRBD1; CDR3 protein: CASSPRTGGPDEQYF; CDR3 DNA: TGTGCCAGCAGCCCAAGGACAGGGGGTCCAGACGAGCAGTACTTC